The following is a T cell receptor (beta chain) sequence with its context. Primers: 60 V beta forward and 13 J beta reverse. The repertoire was sequenced with immunoSEQ multiplex PCR; TCRdb's copy has only in-frame clones and lacks some. This table has 110,000 or so clones, 90% appearing once. The record originates from a study of glioma-infiltrating T cells after dendritic cell vaccination. Study-wide context: Autologous tumor lysate-pulsed dendritic cell vaccination was given between the early 2000s and the early 2010s.

Time point indicated: after dendritic cell vaccination, including at tumor progression/relapse. No glioblastoma patient carried an isocitrate dehydrogenase mutation. PBMC were collected before vaccination, two weeks after the third vaccination, and at progression. Germline V gene sequence: CDR1 MNHEY, CDR2 SVGAGI. CDR3 length: 13 residues. The V and J ends lost 9 bases and 6 bases, in that order; junction bases with no gene match: 9. This chain connects TRBV6-5 to TRBJ1-2; 8 nucleotides agree with TRBD1. The specimen comprised blood, sampled after dendritic cell vaccination. This receptor was identified in a human donor with glioblastoma. CDR3 region: CASDPGTGDGYTF. CDR3 DNA sequence: TGTGCCAGTGACCCCGGGACAGGAGATGGCTACACCTTC.